This T cell receptor (beta chain) was obtained from a study of preoperative IRX-2 immunotherapy in early breast cancer. Trimming took off 6 bases at V and 2 bases at J, with 14 bases between the two ends. The CDR3 sequence is 15 residues long. Indicated treatment: preoperative locoregional IRX-2 cytokine immunotherapy. Preoperative locoregional IRX-2 cytokine immunotherapy was tested in the phase Ib source study. Profiling relied on immunoSEQ multiplex PCR, and the TCRdb table lists in-frame clones only, not all of them. The sample lists more than 6,500 clones, over 75% occurring once. The chain carries TRBV23-1 and TRBJ1-3; TRBD1 might be the D (5 bases). TRBV23-1 is classed as an ORF, of uncertain function. The sequencing here drew on tumor tissue, taken after IRX-2 immunotherapy. The source of this sequence is a human donor with breast cancer. The CDR3 loop is CASSFSTETGNTIYF. The CDR3, as DNA: TGCGCCAGCAGCTTCTCGACAGAGACTGGAAACACCATATATTTT.